Listed below are T cell receptor beta chains from one sample, sequenced in a study of shared clonotypes between healthy human individuals. Only in-frame clones appear in the TCRdb table, and some are missing; sequencing was by immunoSEQ multiplex PCR. Altogether around 2,000,000 clones are present, approximately 94% being singletons, with the ten largest covering 0.85% to 1.3%. Input material: naive CD8+ T cells sorted from blood. The source of these receptors is a man younger than 35 in good health. Each CDR3 is given with its conserved first and last residue. A D gene is named only where the DNA matches it firmly. The size entry is marked missing in some rows and otherwise reads once, few, many or a size class.

j_call v_call clone_size d_call cdr3_aa cdr3_nt
TRBJ1-5 TRBV28 . TRBD1 CASSRTGEGNQPQHF TGTGCCAGCAGCCGGACAGGGGAAGGCAATCAGCCCCAGCATTTT
TRBJ1-2 TRBV6-5 . . CASSYRDMINGYTF TGTGCCAGCAGTTACAGGGACATGATAAATGGCTACACCTTC
TRBJ1-1 TRBV30 . TRBD1 CAWSWTGGATEAFF TGTGCCTGGAGTTGGACAGGGGGCGCGACTGAAGCTTTCTTT
TRBJ2-3 TRBV10-3 . . CATHPLTTTDTQYF TGTGCCACACACCCCCTGACTACGACGGATACGCAGTATTTT
TRBJ2-3 TRBV7-2 . TRBD1 CASSSRLRRTGVSTDTQYF TGTGCCAGCAGCTCACGCCTTCGTCGGACAGGGGTGAGCACAGATACGCAGTATTTT
TRBJ2-7 TRBV7-6 . . CASSLAGNYEQYF TGTGCCAGCAGCTTAGCGGGGAATTACGAGCAGTACTTC
TRBJ1-4 TRBV30 . TRBD1 CAWRPPGGLNEKLFF TGTGCCTGGAGGCCCCCAGGGGGTCTTAATGAAAAACTGTTTTTT
TRBJ1-1 TRBV25-1 . . CASSEPDGHLNTEAFF TGTGCCAGCAGTGAACCGGACGGACACCTCAACACTGAAGCTTTCTTT
TRBJ2-1 TRBV6-5 . . CASSSGNNEQFF TGTGCCAGCAGTTCAGGGAACAATGAGCAGTTCTTC
TRBJ1-2 TRBV29-1 . . CSVEGPDGYTF TGCAGCGTTGAGGGCCCAGATGGCTACACCTTC
TRBJ2-7 TRBV4-3 . . CASSQAKGGRNEQYF TGCGCCAGCAGCCAAGCCAAAGGGGGTCGGAACGAGCAGTACTTC
TRBJ2-2 TRBV19 . . CASSVSGNTGELFF TGTGCCAGTAGTGTTAGCGGGAACACCGGGGAGCTGTTTTTT
TRBJ1-5 TRBV4-1 . TRBD1 CASSHSGAGGLGPQHF TGCGCCAGCAGCCATTCAGGGGCAGGGGGACTAGGGCCCCAGCATTTT
TRBJ2-2 TRBV6-5 . . CASTAGTSNTGELFF TGTGCCAGCACCGCCGGGACGTCGAACACCGGGGAGCTGTTTTTT
TRBJ1-6 TRBV30 few . CAWSVWGSPLHF TGTGCCTGGAGTGTCTGGGGTTCACCCCTCCACTTT
TRBJ2-1 TRBV11-2 . . CASSSGGVSYNEQFF TGTGCCAGCAGCTCCGGAGGGGTCTCCTACAATGAGCAGTTCTTC
TRBJ1-6 TRBV27 . TRBD1 CASSPSTGGYNSPLHF TGTGCCAGCAGCCCCTCGACAGGGGGATATAATTCACCCCTCCACTTT
TRBJ1-2 TRBV7-2 . . CASSQEGGTNYGYTF TGTGCCAGCAGCCAAGAGGGCGGAACTAACTATGGCTACACCTTC
TRBJ2-7 TRBV6-1 once . CASSEDPDSSYEQYF TGTGCCAGCAGTGAGGACCCCGATTCCTCCTACGAGCAGTACTTC
TRBJ2-7 TRBV5-4 once TRBD1 CASSFAGGFYEQYF TGTGCCAGCAGCTTCGCAGGGGGCTTCTACGAGCAGTACTTC
TRBJ1-3 TRBV7-9 . TRBD1 CASSDRTGPIHTIYF TGTGCCAGCAGCGACCGGACAGGGCCTATTCACACCATATATTTT
TRBJ2-7 TRBV14 . TRBD2 CASSLLGGDLYYEQYF TGTGCCAGCAGCCTTCTCGGGGGGGACTTGTACTACGAGCAGTACTTC
TRBJ2-1 TRBV7-9 . TRBD2 CASSWGLAGVNEQFF TGTGCCAGCAGCTGGGGACTAGCGGGAGTCAATGAGCAGTTCTTC
TRBJ1-6 TRBV6-1 . . CASSDRPTLGSYNSPLHF TGTGCCAGCAGTGATAGACCAACCCTGGGGTCCTATAATTCACCCCTCCACTTT
TRBJ2-5 TRBV18 . . CASSPPGPQETQYF TGTGCCAGCTCACCACCGGGTCCTCAAGAGACCCAGTACTTC
TRBJ1-1 TRBV5-4 . . CASSLITGDTEAFF TGTGCCAGCAGCTTGATAACAGGAGACACTGAAGCTTTCTTT
TRBJ2-1 TRBV4-1 . . CASSQEDYQKFF TGCGCCAGCAGCCAAGAGGATTATCAAAAGTTCTTC
TRBJ2-7 TRBV2 . TRBD1 CASTRGQGPGEQYF TGTGCCAGCACTAGGGGGCAGGGACCAGGCGAGCAGTACTTC
TRBJ2-5 TRBV13 once TRBD1 CASSSSGTGGLETQYF TGTGCCAGCAGCTCCTCCGGGACAGGGGGGCTGGAGACCCAGTACTTC
TRBJ2-1 TRBV6-1 . . CATTERAFVNNEQFF TGTGCCACCACGGAACGGGCCTTCGTGAACAATGAGCAGTTCTTC
TRBJ2-1 TRBV7-9 . . CACAEYYNEQFF TGTGCCTGCGCGGAATACTACAATGAGCAGTTCTTC
TRBJ1-1 TRBV30 . . CAWSEGEGTEAFF TGTGCCTGGAGTGAGGGGGAGGGCACTGAAGCTTTCTTT
TRBJ2-1 TRBV5-1 . . CASSLTGPSSYNEQFF TGCGCCAGCAGCTTGACAGGCCCAAGCTCCTACAATGAGCAGTTCTTC
TRBJ2-7 TRBV6-1 . . CASSEVSQGLPYEQYF TGTGCCAGCAGTGAAGTCTCGCAGGGGCTCCCCTACGAGCAGTACTTC
TRBJ1-1 TRBV5-4 . . CALVGEGTEAFF TGTGCTCTGGTCGGGGAGGGCACTGAAGCTTTCTTT
TRBJ1-1 TRBV28 . . CASTEPSGMNTEAFF TGTGCCAGCACCGAACCCTCTGGGATGAACACTGAAGCTTTCTTT
TRBJ1-1 TRBV19 . TRBD1 CASSPGTGNTEAFF TGTGCCAGTAGCCCCGGGACAGGTAACACTGAAGCTTTCTTT
TRBJ1-2 TRBV19 . . CASSPRTDYGYTF TGTGCCAGTAGTCCCCGGACAGACTATGGCTACACCTTC
TRBJ2-5 TRBV27 . . CASSPTAEETQYF TGTGCCAGCAGTCCTACCGCCGAAGAGACCCAGTACTTC
TRBJ2-5 TRBV13 once . CASSPGDLQETQYF TGTGCCAGCAGCCCAGGGGATTTACAAGAGACCCAGTACTTC
TRBJ2-1 TRBV4-1 . . CASSQDPTSYNEQFF TGCGCCAGCAGCCAAGATCCGACCTCCTACAATGAGCAGTTCTTC